This T cell receptor (beta chain) was documented in a study of long-term antiretroviral therapy in people with HIV. Study conclusions and caveats: Samples were collected from the mid-2000s to the late 2010s under possibly less effective ART regimens. Whichever time point was examined, clones expanded before ART dominated the repertoire.

Trimming at V came to 5 bases and at J to 4 bases, leaving 8 bases not matched to a gene. Per germline, CDR1 MNHEY and CDR2 SMNVEV (reference sequence). CDR3 size: 15 residues. It was version v3.0 of the immunoSEQ assay that was run at survey level. TCRdb keeps only in-frame clones here, not all; method: immunoSEQ multiplex PCR. The sample shows 20,000 to 25,000 clones, 80% to 85% of them seen only once. Cryopreserved PBMC samples of about 0.95-10 million cells were used for DNA extraction. With respect to this clone: The antigen remains undetermined.

This receptor was taken from a man aged 35 to 55 with HIV. The sequenced sample was unsorted PBMCs, obtained 0.1 years before starting antiretroviral therapy. The rearrangement joins TRBV27 to TRBJ2-3, with TRBD2 matching 8 bases. CDR3: CASSQGGGRSDTQYF. The CDR3 bases are TGTGCCAGCAGTCAGGGCGGGGGGAGGTCAGATACGCAGTATTTT.